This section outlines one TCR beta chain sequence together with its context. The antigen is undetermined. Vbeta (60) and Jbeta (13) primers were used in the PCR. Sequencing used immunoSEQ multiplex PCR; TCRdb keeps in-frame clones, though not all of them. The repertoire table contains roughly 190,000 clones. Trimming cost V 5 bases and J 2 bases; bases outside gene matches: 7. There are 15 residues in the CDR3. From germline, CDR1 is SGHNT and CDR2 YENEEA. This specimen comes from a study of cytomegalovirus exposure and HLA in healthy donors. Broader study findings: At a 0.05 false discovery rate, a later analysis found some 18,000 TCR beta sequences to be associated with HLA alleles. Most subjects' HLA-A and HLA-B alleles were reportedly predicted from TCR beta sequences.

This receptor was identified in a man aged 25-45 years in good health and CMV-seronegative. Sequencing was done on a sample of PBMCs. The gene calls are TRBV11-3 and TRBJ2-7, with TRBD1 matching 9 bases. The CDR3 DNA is TGTGCCAGCAGCGACCGGACAGGGGTTACCTACGAGCAGTACTTC. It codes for CASSDRTGVTYEQYF.